One and the same sample provided the 9 T cell receptor beta chains below, sequenced in a study of regulatory T cells in long-lasting Graves disease. Specified time point: newly diagnosed GD, antithyroid drugs for less than 3 months. The TCR library used RNA extracted from PBMCs. Libraries of TCR beta came from iRepertoire HTBI primers plus Arm-PCR of CDR3 regions. MiXCR was run by TCRdb on the multiplex PCR reads, yielding one entry per CDR3 protein. Among some 560,000 distinct CDR3 sequences listed, 15% to 20% were seen once. Another study also made use of these data, one on T cells in Graves' hyperthyroidism and ophthalmopathy.

The sequencing used peripheral blood mononuclear cells (PBMCs), collected at new diagnosis, from a patient treated with antithyroid drugs. These receptors came from a woman aged 40-65 years with Graves disease.

V gene TRBV5-4 combines with J gene TRBJ1-3; D remains ambiguous. V shed 4 bases and J shed 4 bases, with 15 bases lying between them. This CDR3 spans 15 amino acids. CDR1 is SGHNT, CDR2 YYREEE, per germline (reference sequence). CDR3 residues: CASSPGPGGGNTIYF. The CDR3 DNA is TGTGCCAGCAGCCCCGGCCCAGGCGGGGGAAACACCATATATTTT.

This clonotype was counted a few times. This chain uses TRBV5-5 with TRBJ2-3; D not certain. There are 15 residues in the CDR3. Trimming removed 4 bases at V and 0 bases at J, with 12 bases between. The germline V gene has CDR1 SGHKS and CDR2 YYEKEE (reference sequence). As DNA, the CDR3 is TGTGCCAGCAGCATTGGCGCGGCCAGCACAGATACGCAGTATTTT. Protein sequence: CASSIGAASTDTQYF. The complete variable domain, with remaining parts taken from reference TRBV5-5 and TRBJ2-3, reads DAGVTQSPTHLIKTRGQQVTLRCSPISGHKSVSWYQQVLGQGPQFIFQYYEKEERGRGNFPDRFSARQFPNYSSELNVNALLLGDSALYLCASSIGAASTDTQYFGPGTRLTVL.

This clonotype has just a few counts. The rearrangement links TRBV6-1 to TRBJ2-3; TRBD2 aligns across 9 bases. Germline V gives CDR1 MNHNS, CDR2 SASEGT. There are 16 residues in the CDR3. V was pared by 6 bases and J by 5 bases, with 12 bases of the junction left unmatched. CDR3 loop: CASSPAIAGAGDTQYF. The CDR3 nucleotides are TGTGCCAGCAGCCCTGCGATAGCGGGGGCCGGAGATACGCAGTATTTT.

The V and J genes are TRBV7-3 and TRBJ2-5; 10 bases map to TRBD1. Germline lookup yields CDR1 SGHTA and CDR2 FQGTGA. The CDR3 loop spans 17 amino acids. V gave up 4 bases and J gave up 0 bases; unmatched junction bases: 8. The CDR3 bases are TGTGCCAGCAGCTGGCCTTTGGACAGGGGGGACCAAGAGACCCAGTACTTC. Its translation is CASSWPLDRGDQETQYF.

This clonotype came up many times. This sequence joins TRBV10-3 and TRBJ2-5; 7 nucleotides line up with TRBD1. Germline V gene lookup returns CDR1 ENHRY and CDR2 SYGVKD. V shed 3 bases, J shed 2 bases, and the junction held 3 bases outside the gene matches. This CDR3 comprises 14 residues. This chain's CDR3 is CAISETDRQETQYF. CDR3 DNA sequence: TGTGCCATCAGTGAAACGGACAGGCAAGAGACCCAGTACTTC.

This clonotype was observed at least ten times. The chain is built from TRBV4-1 and TRBJ1-2, with 11 bases fitting TRBD1. V dropped 8 bases and J dropped 8; count of bases not matched to a gene: 4. The CDR3 loop spans 12 amino acids. Germline CDR1 reads MGHRA; CDR2 reads YSYEKL. CDR3 loop: CASGQGAGGYTF. DNA for the CDR3: TGCGCCAGCGGACAGGGGGCGGGAGGCTACACCTTC.

The rearrangement uses TRBV7-2 and TRBJ2-2, with D unresolved. Per germline, CDR1 SGHTA and CDR2 FQGNSA. The V end lost 1 base, the J end lost 4 bases, and 10 bases lay between the germline ends. This CDR3 spans 15 amino acids. CDR3 region: CASSLDGDGTGELFF. The CDR3, as DNA: TGTGCCAGCAGCTTAGATGGCGACGGCACCGGGGAGCTGTTTTTT.

This clonotype was counted many times. The genes are TRBV6-4 and TRBJ1-2, with 8 nucleotides matching TRBD1. Germline-derived CDR1 and CDR2 are MRHNA and SNTAGT. The V gene end was trimmed by 0 bases and the J gene end by 7 bases; junction bases not matched to a gene: 7. The length of the CDR3 is 15 residues. CDR3 region: CASSDSGTGGRGYTF. The CDR3 bases are TGTGCCAGCAGTGACTCGGGTACAGGGGGACGTGGCTACACCTTC.

This sequence joins TRBV12-3 or TRBV12-4 and TRBJ1-6; tentatively, D is TRBD1 (5 bases). This CDR3 spans 14 amino acids. The ends were cut back, 6 bases at V and 3 bases at J, with 9 bases in the middle. Here the CDR3 reads CASRRTNYNSPLHF. CDR3 in DNA: TGTGCCAGCAGGAGGACAAACTATAATTCACCCCTCCACTTT.